This TCR beta chain came from a study of cytomegalovirus exposure and HLA in healthy donors. Losses at the gene ends were 7 bases for V and 6 bases for J; bases not matched to a gene: 10. This CDR3 is built from 15 residues. Germline V CDR1 and CDR2: MNHEY, SVGAGI. This PCR relied on a set of 60 Vbeta primers and 13 Jbeta primers. Some clones are missing from TCRdb's copy, which holds only in-frame ones; the method was immunoSEQ multiplex PCR. The data contain roughly 120,000 clones, less than 85% of them seen just once; the ten biggest clones take up around 4.1%. The chain joins TRBV6-5 to TRBJ2-2, with 8 nucleotides matching TRBD2. Sequencing was done on a sample of PBMCs. The TCR originated in a woman in her 40s in good health and CMV-seronegative. The CDR3 DNA is TGTGCCAGCACCGCCGGGGGGGTTTGGTCCGGGGAGCTGTTTTTT. Its protein is CASTAGGVWSGELFF.